Each of the 12 T cell receptor beta chains below was sequenced from the same sample in a study of blood T cells in healthy people across ages. The authors ran a second PCR of roughly 6 to 12 cycles using a sample-barcoded 5' primer and a J-beta primer mix. TCRdb processed the 5' RACE reads anew with MiXCR; each CDR3 protein has one entry. Of fewer than 2,000,000 distinct CDR3 sequences in the sample, approximately 32% were seen once. The sequenced material came from blood. All receptors derive from a woman between 25 and 40 years old in good health.

This clonotype came up a few times. V and J are TRBV29-1 and TRBJ1-1; 11 bases map to TRBD1. This CDR3 spans 16 amino acids. The germline V gene has CDR1 SQVTM and CDR2 ANQGSEA. J lost 3 bases, V lost 4 bases, and 10 bases had no gene match. CDR3 in amino acids: CSVVGQGAVRDTEAFF. The CDR3 nucleotides read TGCAGCGTTGTCGGACAGGGGGCGGTTCGGGACACTGAAGCTTTCTTT.

This clonotype appeared a few times. The DNA for the CDR3 is TGTGCCAGCTCATCACAGCCGGGACTAGTGGGAGGTGAGCAGTTCTTC. It encodes CASSSQPGLVGGEQFF. The rearrangement links TRBV18 to TRBJ2-1; 8 bases fit TRBD2. The CDR3 has 16 residues. Per the germline V gene, CDR1 is KGHSH and CDR2 is LQKENI. After removal of 5 bases from V and 9 bases from J, the junction contained 15 bases not matched to a gene.

V is TRBV20-1 and J is TRBJ1-2; 8 nucleotides match TRBD1. V shed 0 bases, J shed 4 bases, and the junction held 10 bases outside the gene matches. The CDR3 has 16 amino acids. Germline CDR1 reads DFQATT; CDR2 reads SNEGSKA (reference sequence). CDR3 sequence (DNA): TGCAGTGCTAGAGATCCAAAAGGACAGGGAACCTATGGCTACACCTTC. Its protein is CSARDPKGQGTYGYTF.

V usage is TRBV3-1 and J usage is TRBJ1-6; D remains unclear. Deletions cut 0 bases from V and 8 bases from J, with 5 bases between. From germline, CDR1 is LGHDT and CDR2 YNNKEL (reference sequence). The CDR3 has 13 amino acids. CDR3 sequence (DNA): TGTGCCAGCAGCCAAGACGAGTATTCACCCCTCCACTTT. Amino acids: CASSQDEYSPLHF.

Many counts were recorded for this clonotype. CDR3 amino acids: CASSPLDLGVEQYF. In nucleotides, the CDR3 is TGCGCCAGCAGCCCGTTAGATCTGGGTGTAGAGCAGTACTTC. The chain combines TRBV4-1 with TRBJ2-7; D call uncertain. In germline, CDR1 is MGHRA, CDR2 YSYEKL. Trimming took off 4 bases at V and 7 bases at J, with 17 bases between the two ends. The CDR3 has 14 residues.

There are a few counts of this clonotype. This chain uses TRBV20-1 with TRBJ1-1, with D uncertain. CDR1 is DFQATT, CDR2 SNEGSKA, per germline (reference sequence). V lost 0 bases and J 4 bases, leaving 9 bases between the germline ends. The CDR3 extends over 13 amino acids. CDR3 DNA: TGCAGTGCTAGAGATTTCGGGGTCACTGAAGCTTTCTTT. This encodes CSARDFGVTEAFF.

V usage is TRBV20-1 and J usage is TRBJ2-5; D is uncertain. This CDR3 spans 14 amino acids. The V end was cut by 1 base, the J end by 11 bases, with 20 bases between. Germline CDR1 and CDR2: DFQATT and SNEGSKA (reference sequence). Here the CDR3 reads CSARVLRTLNEQYF. The CDR3 bases are TGCAGTGCTAGAGTGCTCAGGACCCTCAATGAGCAGTACTTC.

The J gene is TRBJ2-5, the V gene TRBV7-8, with 9 positions matching TRBD2. This CDR3 has 13 amino acids. The V gene's germline CDR1 is SGHVS and CDR2 FQNEAQ. The trim removed 5 bases at V and 11 bases at J, leaving 9 bases unmatched. The CDR3 here is CASSRLAGREQYF. The CDR3 DNA sequence: TGTGCCAGCAGCCGTCTAGCGGGGAGGGAGCAGTACTTC.

The gene calls are TRBV3-1 and TRBJ2-1, with TRBD1 as a possible D gene (5 bases). Germline V gives CDR1 LGHDT, CDR2 YNNKEL (reference sequence). The CDR3 contains 16 residues. V lost 4 bases to trimming and J lost 2 bases, with 15 bases between them. This CDR3 reads CASSLTGPTTYNEQFF. The CDR3 DNA follows: TGTGCCAGCAGCCTTACAGGACCGACGACCTACAATGAGCAGTTCTTC.

This clonotype has only a few counts. V gene TRBV28 combines with J gene TRBJ2-2; no definite D call. CDR3 length: 13 residues. Germline V CDR1 and CDR2: MDHEN, SYDVKM. V shed 6 bases and J shed 4 bases, with 9 bases lying between them. The CDR3 protein is CASSNPGTGELFF. CDR3 nucleotide sequence: TGTGCCAGCAGCAATCCAGGCACCGGGGAGCTGTTTTTT.

This clonotype has a handful of counts. The chain recombines TRBV20-1 with TRBJ1-1; 8 bases line up with TRBD1. V lost 0 bases to trimming and J lost 0 bases; unmatched junction nucleotides: 9. Germline CDR1 DFQATT, CDR2 SNEGSKA (reference sequence). The CDR3 covers 17 residues. In DNA, the CDR3 is TGCAGTGCTAGAGATACTTGGACAGGGTCCATGAACACTGAAGCTTTCTTT. It yields the protein CSARDTWTGSMNTEAFF.

The rearrangement uses TRBV5-6 and TRBJ2-1, with D perhaps matching TRBD1 or TRBD2 (5 bases each). This CDR3 has 14 residues. Trimming took off 3 bases at V and 5 bases at J, with 12 bases between the two ends. Per the germline V gene, CDR1 is SGHDT and CDR2 is YYEEEE. Here the CDR3 reads CASSSGTLDNEQFF. Written as DNA, the CDR3 is TGTGCCAGCAGCTCAGGGACCCTAGACAATGAGCAGTTCTTC.